Below are 20 T cell receptor beta chains sequenced from a single sample in a study of T cell responses to AZD1222 COVID-19 vaccine. The table came from immunoSEQ multiplex PCR; TCRdb's copy has only in-frame clones and leaves some out. Of 90,000 to 150,000 clones listed, 80% to 90% are singletons. The material sequenced was peripheral blood, taken on day 0 of AZD1222 vaccination. These receptors were obtained from an adult in good health.

This chain uses TRBV30 with TRBJ2-2; weak D call: TRBD1 (7 bases). Germline V gene data show CDR1 as GTSNPN and CDR2 as SVGIG (reference sequence). This CDR3 region has 15 residues. The germline V and J ends were trimmed by 3 bases and 0 bases, with 11 bases remaining between them. CDR3 nucleotides: TGTGCCTGGAGCCGGGGGACAGCGAACACCGGGGAGCTGTTTTTT. This gives the protein CAWSRGTANTGELFF. The whole variable domain, filled in from reference TRBV30 and TRBJ2-2, reads SQTIHQWPATLVQPVGSPLSLECTVEGTSNPNLYWYRQAAGRGLQLLFYSVGIGQISSEVPQNLSASRPQDRQFILSSKKLLLSDSGFYLCAWSRGTANTGELFFGEGSRLTVL.

The rearrangement joins TRBV19 to TRBJ1-2, with D unclear. This CDR3 is built from 13 residues. CDR1 is LNHDA, CDR2 SQIVND, per germline (reference sequence). V dropped 8 bases and J dropped 2 bases, with 12 bases sitting between them. CDR3 nucleotides: TGTGCCAGTGAGATAGGGCCCAACTATGGCTACACCTTC. Translating gives CASEIGPNYGYTF.

This rearrangement joins TRBV9 to TRBJ2-7, with 7 positions matching TRBD2. V lost 4 bases, J lost 0 bases, and 10 bases stayed unmatched. The CDR3 spans 16 residues. Germline CDR1 is SGDLS and CDR2 is YYNGEE. The CDR3 bases are TGTGCCAGCAGCCGAGATTCTAGCGGTAGCTCCTACGAGCAGTACTTC. It encodes CASSRDSSGSSYEQYF.

This chain's CDR3 is CASSQDGVGDPEAFF. CDR3 nucleotide sequence: TGTGCCAGCAGCCAAGATGGTGTGGGTGACCCTGAAGCTTTCTTT. The chain is built from TRBV14 and TRBJ1-1, with no clear D. In germline, CDR1 is SGHDN, CDR2 FVKESK. CDR3 length: 15 residues. Trimming removed 0 bases at V and 6 bases at J, with 14 bases between.

This rearrangement joins TRBV3-1 (or the pseudogene TRBV3-2) to TRBJ1-1, with unresolved D. The V and J ends lost 7 bases and 1 base respectively, with 16 bases between them. This CDR3 contains 15 residues. CDR1 is LGHDT, CDR2 YNNKEL, per germline (reference sequence). As DNA, the CDR3 is TGTGCCAGCACCCCGAGGCAATTCGGGAACACTGAAGCTTTCTTT. Protein product: CASTPRQFGNTEAFF.

The CDR3 region has the DNA TGTGCCAGCAGTTTAGCGGGAGTAGCCTACGAGCAGTACTTC. Its translation: CASSLAGVAYEQYF. The chain links TRBV6-2 or TRBV6-3 to TRBJ2-7, with TRBD2 matching over 9 bases. V shed 4 bases and J 2 bases; nucleotides not matched to a gene: 3. This CDR3 contains 14 residues. Germline loops: CDR1 MNHEY, CDR2 SVGEGT.

This sequence joins TRBV5-1 and TRBJ2-7; TRBD1 is a possible D gene (5 bases). In germline, CDR1 is SGHRS, CDR2 YFSETQ. V was pared by 0 bases and J by 5 bases, with 12 bases between. The CDR3 spans 14 residues. The CDR3 here is CASSLGQTSNEQYF. The CDR3 bases are TGCGCCAGCAGCTTGGGACAGACGTCTAACGAGCAGTACTTC.

The chain uses TRBV6-1 and TRBJ1-6, with D hard to call. V lost 3 bases, J lost 9 bases, and 12 bases lay in between. Per germline, CDR1 MNHNS and CDR2 SASEGT. The CDR3 runs to 14 residues. The CDR3 spells CASSENGSGSPLHF. CDR3 bases: TGTGCCAGCAGTGAGAATGGCTCGGGTTCACCCCTCCACTTT.

The genes are TRBV7-9 and TRBJ2-7; possibly TRBD1 for D (7 bases). V gave up 5 bases and J gave up 4 bases, with 21 bases separating them. The germline CDR1 and CDR2 sequences are SEHNR and FQNEAQ (reference sequence). The CDR3 consists of 16 residues. The CDR3 nucleotides read TGTGCCAGCAGCCAGGGGGGCGACAGGGTACTGTACGAGCAGTACTTC. Translated, it gives CASSQGGDRVLYEQYF.

The V call is TRBV7-9, the J call TRBJ1-2; D remains unclear. V was clipped by 4 bases and J by 4 bases, with 7 bases between them. The CDR3 is 12 residues long. CDR1 is SEHNR, CDR2 FQNEAQ, per germline (reference sequence). Here the CDR3 reads CASSSELYGYTF. The CDR3, as DNA: TGTGCCAGCAGCTCGGAGCTCTATGGCTACACCTTC.

The chain is built from TRBV19 and TRBJ1-2; unclear D gene. Trimming removed 5 bases at V and 4 bases at J, with 11 bases between. Germline values: CDR1 LNHDA, CDR2 SQIVND (reference sequence). The CDR3 consists of 13 residues. The DNA of the CDR3 is TGTGCCAGTAGTTTCCGGGCCTTCTATGGCTACACCTTC. It yields the protein CASSFRAFYGYTF.

This chain links TRBV4-1 with TRBJ2-7; D remains unclear. The germline gives CDR1 MGHRA, CDR2 YSYEKL. V was shortened by 0 bases and J by 2 bases, with 11 bases between the two germline ends. The CDR3 is 15 residues long. The CDR3 sequence: CASSQDRAGPYEQYF. The CDR3 nucleotides are TGCGCCAGCAGCCAAGATCGGGCAGGCCCCTACGAGCAGTACTTC.

The chain couples TRBV29-1 to TRBJ1-5, with a possible D match to TRBD1 (5 bases). The CDR3 is made up of 14 amino acids. V was trimmed by 4 bases and J by 5 bases, leaving 15 bases between them. Germline V gene lookup returns CDR1 SQVTM and CDR2 ANQGSEA. The CDR3 protein is CSVVEGRPDQPQHF. DNA for the CDR3: TGCAGCGTTGTTGAGGGGCGCCCAGATCAGCCCCAGCATTTT.

This clone was counted once. The chain joins TRBV4-1 to TRBJ1-5, with D unresolved. In germline, CDR1 is MGHRA, CDR2 YSYEKL. Between the trimmed V and J ends, which lost 1 base and 0 bases, there was a span of 7 bases. This CDR3 is built from 15 residues. CDR3: CASSQVFDSNQPQHF. For the CDR3, the DNA is TGCGCCAGCAGCCAAGTCTTTGATAGCAATCAGCCCCAGCATTTT.

This clone was seen a single time. The J gene is TRBJ1-2, the V gene TRBV4-1; D is ambiguous. The CDR3 runs 17 residues. The V end lost 1 base, the J end lost 2 bases, and 17 bases lay between the germline ends. Germline V gives CDR1 MGHRA, CDR2 YSYEKL. CDR3 DNA sequence: TGCGCCAGCAGCCAAGCCGGATCCCCCCGCCCGAACTATGGCTACACCTTC. Its protein product is CASSQAGSPRPNYGYTF.

The chain joins TRBV5-6 to TRBJ1-3; TRBD1 might be the D (6 bases). Trimming cost V 4 bases and J 0 bases, with 11 bases left between them. CDR1 is SGHDT, CDR2 YYEEEE, per germline. The length of the CDR3 is 15 residues. The CDR3 DNA follows: TGTGCCAGCAGCCGAGGGGGGATCTCTGGAAACACCATATATTTT. Protein product: CASSRGGISGNTIYF.

In regard to this clone: Other DNA sequences in the same sample also yield this CDR3. The chain recombines TRBV6-5 with TRBJ1-2, with unresolved D. This CDR3 spans 13 amino acids. V gave up 6 bases and J gave up 2 bases, with 10 bases separating them. Germline values: CDR1 MNHEY, CDR2 SVGAGI. CDR3 DNA sequence: TGTGCCAGCAGCCCAGGAGGCAACTATGGCTACACCTTC. Residues: CASSPGGNYGYTF.

This clone occurred once. The junction does not match germline at one end; this may be a read error. The V and J genes are TRBV28 and TRBJ1-6; D may be TRBD1 (5 bases). CDR1 is MDHEN, CDR2 SYDVKM, per germline. The CDR3 consists of 16 residues. Written as DNA, the CDR3 is TGTGCCAGCAGTTTAGCGACAGACTCCAATAATTCACCCCTCCACTTT. Translated, it gives CASSLATDSNNSPLHF.

This clone was detected once. The chain is built from TRBV10-3 and TRBJ1-6; maybe TRBD1 (6 bases). This CDR3 contains 17 residues. The germline V gene has CDR1 ENHRY and CDR2 SYGVKD. Trimming left V 6 bases short and J 10 bases short, with 25 bases between. In DNA form, the CDR3 reads TGTGCCATCAGCGATAACCCTCAGGGGCGACGGGAATCACCCCTCCACTTT. Its translation: CAISDNPQGRRESPLHF.

J is TRBJ1-3 and V is TRBV30; TRBD1 matches 7 bases. The CDR3 spans 15 residues. Germline loops: CDR1 GTSNPN, CDR2 SVGIG (reference sequence). The V gene end was trimmed by 2 bases and the J gene end by 4 bases; junction bases not matched to a gene: 8. In nucleotides, the CDR3 is TGTGCCTGGAGTCATTTTACAGGGGCCGGAAACACCATATATTTT. It yields the protein CAWSHFTGAGNTIYF. Full variable domain (outside the CDR3, taken from reference TRBV30 and TRBJ1-3): SQTIHQWPATLVQPVGSPLSLECTVEGTSNPNLYWYRQAAGRGLQLLFYSVGIGQISSEVPQNLSASRPQDRQFILSSKKLLLSDSGFYLCAWSHFTGAGNTIYFGEGSWLTVV.